Presented here are 11 T cell receptor beta chains from one specimen sequenced in a study of shared clonotypes between healthy human individuals. Profiled with immunoSEQ multiplex PCR; TCRdb holds only in-frame clones, not every one. The table records some 1 million clones, under 80% of them present only once. Sequenced: memory CD4+ T cells sorted from blood. The subset is: CD45RA-negative fraction. These receptors were taken from a man between 18 and 29 years old in good health.

This rearrangement joins TRBV4-1 to TRBJ2-5; possibly TRBD1 for D (5 bases). Per the germline V gene, CDR1 is MGHRA and CDR2 is YSYEKL. V lost 2 bases to trimming and J lost 5 bases, with 12 bases between them. The CDR3 loop spans 14 amino acids. Here the CDR3 DNA reads TGCGCCAGCAGCCAAACGCAGGGTAGCGAGACCCAGTACTTC. It yields the protein CASSQTQGSETQYF.

This clone was detected only a few times. A read error likely explains this, since a far larger clone differs by one base. J is TRBJ2-6 and V is TRBV7-6; 8 bases agree with TRBD1. Germline trimming cut 5 bases from V and 2 bases from J; bases unmatched to any gene: 2. Germline assignment: CDR1 SGHVS and CDR2 FNYEAQ. The CDR3 length is 15 residues. This CDR3 reads CASSLQGAGANVLTF. The CDR3 DNA reads as TGTGCCAGCAGCCTACAGGGGGCTGGGGCCAACGTCCTGACTTTC.

The V gene is TRBV7-2, the J gene TRBJ1-1; 8 bases are shared with TRBD1. V was pared by 5 bases and J by 0 bases, with 5 bases of the junction left unmatched. There are 15 residues in the CDR3. Germline V gives CDR1 SGHTA, CDR2 FQGNSA. DNA for the CDR3: TGTGCCAGCAGCCCACAGGGGGGTATGAACACTGAAGCTTTCTTT. Translating it yields CASSPQGGMNTEAFF.

This chain uses TRBV19 with TRBJ2-2; perhaps TRBD2 as D (6 bases). V lost 6 bases and J 6 bases, leaving 14 bases between the germline ends. The CDR3 has 14 residues. Germline CDR1 and CDR2: LNHDA and SQIVND (reference sequence). CDR3 sequence (DNA): TGTGCCAGTAGGGAATTGGAGGGCCCCGGGGAGCTGTTTTTT. It translates to CASRELEGPGELFF.

The sample holds a few counts of this clone. V gene TRBV28 combines with J gene TRBJ1-6; tentative D call: TRBD1 (5 bases). This CDR3 contains 14 residues. Trimming took 4 bases from V and 10 from J, leaving 14 bases between them. Germline loops: CDR1 MDHEN, CDR2 SYDVKM. CDR3 sequence: CASSSGTARSPLHF. The CDR3 region has the DNA TGTGCCAGCAGTTCGGGGACCGCGCGATCACCCCTCCACTTT.

V and J are TRBV6-5 and TRBJ1-6; TRBD1 aligns across 8 bases. The J segment lost 9 bases and the V segment lost 2 bases, leaving 6 bases of the junction unmatched. Germline V lookup: CDR1 MNHEY, CDR2 SVGAGI. This CDR3 spans 15 amino acids. The CDR3 nucleotides read TGTGCCAGCAGTTACACACAGGGGGAGGGTTCACCCCTCCACTTT. This codes for CASSYTQGEGSPLHF.

This chain joins TRBV7-6 and TRBJ2-5, with 11 bases lining up with TRBD1. With V trimmed by 4 bases and J by 5 bases, 6 bases remained unmatched. The CDR3 length is 15 residues. Germline CDR1 reads SGHVS; CDR2 reads FNYEAQ. CDR3 loop: CASSSGQGAGETQYF. CDR3 coding DNA: TGTGCCAGCAGCTCCGGACAGGGGGCCGGGGAGACCCAGTACTTC. Complete variable domain (other parts from reference TRBV7-6 and TRBJ2-5): GAGVSQSPRYKVTKRGQDVALRCDPISGHVSLYWYRQALGQGPEFLTYFNYEAQQDKSGLPNDRFSAERPEGSISTLTIQRTEQRDSAMYRCASSSGQGAGETQYFGPGTRLLVL.

The chain combines TRBV9 with TRBJ1-1; D is undetermined. Germline-derived CDR1 and CDR2 are SGDLS and YYNGEE. This CDR3 is 15 amino acids long. V lost 0 bases and J 1 base, leaving 10 bases between the germline ends. In DNA form, the CDR3 reads TGTGCCAGCAGCGTAGATGAGGGATGGAACACTGAAGCTTTCTTT. Protein product: CASSVDEGWNTEAFF.

This clone showed up just a few times. The chain is built from TRBV5-4 and TRBJ1-3; tentative D call: TRBD1 (6 bases). With 1 base removed from V and 0 bases from J, the gap between germline ends came to 17 bases. This CDR3 spans 18 amino acids. CDR1 and CDR2 (germline): SGHNT, YYREEE (reference sequence). In DNA, the CDR3 is TGTGCCAGCAGCTTGAAGTCGCAGGGGATCCGCTCTGGAAACACCATATATTTT. Translation: CASSLKSQGIRSGNTIYF.

The chain carries TRBV5-6 and TRBJ1-2; D not resolved. CDR1 and CDR2 (germline): SGHDT, YYEEEE. There are 15 residues in the CDR3. Trimming left V 0 bases short and J 3 bases short, with 12 bases between. CDR3 nucleotides: TGTGCCAGCAGCTTGGAGGTTGGACCGTACTATGGCTACACCTTC. Its protein product is CASSLEVGPYYGYTF.

This chain uses TRBV9 with TRBJ1-3; no clear D gene. This CDR3 comprises 13 residues. Germline loops: CDR1 SGDLS, CDR2 YYNGEE. Trimming removed 3 bases at V and 9 bases at J, with 13 bases between. CDR3 in amino acids: CASSDDNGGTIYF. The CDR3 DNA reads TGTGCCAGCAGCGACGACAACGGAGGCACCATATATTTT.